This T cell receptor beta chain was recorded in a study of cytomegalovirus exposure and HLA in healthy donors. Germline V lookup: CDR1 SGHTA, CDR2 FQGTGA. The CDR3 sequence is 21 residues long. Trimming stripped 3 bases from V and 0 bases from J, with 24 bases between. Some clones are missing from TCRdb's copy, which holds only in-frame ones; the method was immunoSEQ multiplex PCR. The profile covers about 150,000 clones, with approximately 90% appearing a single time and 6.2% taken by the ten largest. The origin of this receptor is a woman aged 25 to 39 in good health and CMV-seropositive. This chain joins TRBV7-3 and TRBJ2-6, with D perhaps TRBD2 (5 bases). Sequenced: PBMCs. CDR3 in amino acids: CASSLTPRLPRENSGANVLTF. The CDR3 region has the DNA TGTGCCAGCAGCTTGACACCTCGACTCCCCCGGGAAAACTCTGGGGCCAACGTCCTGACTTTC.